Listed here is a single T cell receptor beta chain. What it binds is not known. Generated by immunoSEQ multiplex PCR, the TCRdb table keeps only in-frame clones and is missing some. The sample includes 100,000 to 150,000 clones, about nine tenths of them seen just once. Per the germline V gene, CDR1 is SGHTA and CDR2 is FQGTGA. This CDR3 has 17 amino acids. The ends lost 4 bases at V and 0 bases at J; junction bases unmatched: 9. This specimen comes from a study of T cell responses to AZD1222 COVID-19 vaccine. Findings and limits, study-wide: Variant regions that are unmutated are reportedly the target of nearly half of spike-specific TCRs. Donors were chiefly white British, with a greater number of females, and clonal diversity was perhaps underestimated. Only after the peak T cell response were repertoires sampled.

This TCR was sampled from an adult in good health. Source: peripheral blood, taken on day 0 of AZD1222 vaccination. The gene calls are TRBV7-3 and TRBJ1-3; TRBD1 matches 7 bases. CDR3 sequence (DNA): TGTGCCAGCAGCTCTCGACAGGGACCGCGCTCTGGAAACACCATATATTTT. Its protein product is CASSSRQGPRSGNTIYF.